A single sample is the source of the 14 T cell receptor beta chains below, sequenced in a study of CD8+ T cells in alopecia areata. In each case, RNA was isolated and then reverse transcribed into cDNA as the sequencing template. The table came from immunoSEQ multiplex PCR; TCRdb's copy has only in-frame clones and leaves some out. The data show about 180,000 clones, with about 53% seen just once and 10% to 13% held by the top ten. Documented treatment: oral pan-JAK inhibitor, 5-10 mg twice daily. The sample here was CD8+ T cells sorted from blood, taken at week 24, from a patient treated with tofacitinib. The receptors were gathered from a human donor with alopecia areata.

CDR3 sequence reads: CASSEEGQGLYSPLHF. The CDR3 nucleotides are TGTGCCAGCAGTGAAGAGGGACAGGGGTTGTATTCACCCCTCCACTTT. The chain is built from TRBV25-1 and TRBJ1-6; TRBD1 aligns across 10 bases. The V gene's germline CDR1 is MGHDK and CDR2 SYGVNS. V gave up 2 bases and J gave up 8 bases; unmatched junction bases: 6. The CDR3 loop spans 16 amino acids.

This clone occurred many times. The chain joins TRBV11-2 to TRBJ2-3; D is perhaps TRBD2 (5 bases). Per the germline V gene, CDR1 is SGHAT and CDR2 is FQNNGV. The CDR3 totals 14 residues. Trimming removed 1 base at V and 1 base at J, with 6 bases between. This chain's CDR3 is CASSLAGGTDTQYF. CDR3 in DNA: TGTGCCAGCAGCTTAGCCGGGGGCACAGATACGCAGTATTTT.

V usage is TRBV7-8 and J usage is TRBJ2-5; 8 bases align to TRBD2. The CDR3 contains 16 residues. Germline-derived CDR1 and CDR2 are SGHVS and FQNEAQ. V was pared by 2 bases and J by 0 bases, with 5 bases of the junction left unmatched. As DNA, the CDR3 is TGTGCCAGCAGCTTAAATAGCGGGGAAAACCAAGAGACCCAGTACTTC. Amino acids: CASSLNSGENQETQYF.

This clone was seen only a few times. The genes are TRBV10-3 and TRBJ2-5, with D possibly matching TRBD1 (6 bases). V was pared by 0 bases and J by 5 bases, with 16 bases between. Per germline, CDR1 ENHRY and CDR2 SYGVKD. This CDR3 is 16 amino acids long. The DNA for the CDR3 is TGTGCCATCAGTGAGTCTACTAGGGGGAATTTTGAGACCCAGTACTTC. Translated: CAISESTRGNFETQYF.

The chain recombines TRBV19 with TRBJ1-5; 7 bases align to TRBD1. In germline, CDR1 is LNHDA, CDR2 SQIVND (reference sequence). The junction had 2 bases not matched to a gene; V was cut back by 3 bases and J by 0 bases. This CDR3 is 15 amino acids long. CDR3 in DNA: TGTGCCAGTAGTATCGGGACAGCTAGCAATCAGCCCCAGCATTTT. As protein: CASSIGTASNQPQHF. Combining the CDR3 with reference TRBV19 and TRBJ1-5 gives the whole variable domain DGGITQSPKYLFRKEGQNVTLSCEQNLNHDAMYWYRQDPGQGLRLIYYSQIVNDFQKGDIAEGYSVSREKKESFPLTVTSAQKNPTAFYLCASSIGTASNQPQHFGDGTRLSIL.

The rearrangement links TRBV27 to TRBJ2-7; unclear D gene. This CDR3 is built from 13 residues. With 2 bases removed from V and 4 bases from J, the gap between germline ends came to 9 bases. Germline CDR1 MNHEY, CDR2 SMNVEV (reference sequence). The CDR3 DNA follows: TGTGCCAGCAGTTTAGGGCCCGGATACGAGCAGTACTTC. Protein product: CASSLGPGYEQYF.

The chain recombines TRBV19 with TRBJ1-5; TRBD1 matches at 7 bases. The CDR3 is made up of 12 amino acids. The V gene end was trimmed by 9 bases and the J gene end by 5 bases; junction bases not matched to a gene: 4. Germline assignment: CDR1 LNHDA and CDR2 SQIVND (reference sequence). Here the CDR3 reads CASHQGDQPQHF. The CDR3 nucleotides read TGTGCCAGCCATCAGGGGGATCAGCCCCAGCATTTT. The complete variable domain, with remaining parts taken from reference TRBV19 and TRBJ1-5, reads DGGITQSPKYLFRKEGQNVTLSCEQNLNHDAMYWYRQDPGQGLRLIYYSQIVNDFQKGDIAEGYSVSREKKESFPLTVTSAQKNPTAFYLCASHQGDQPQHFGDGTRLSIL.

As to this clone: Other nucleotide sequences from this sample produce the same CDR3. The V gene is TRBV19, the J gene TRBJ1-5; unclear D gene. This CDR3 spans 15 amino acids. V was pared by 3 bases and J by 0 bases, with 9 bases between. CDR1 LNHDA and CDR2 SQIVND come from the germline V gene (reference sequence). The CDR3 region is CASSIGGYSNQPQHF. The CDR3 DNA is TGTGCCAGTAGTATTGGCGGCTATAGCAATCAGCCCCAGCATTTT. Based on the CDR3 plus reference TRBV19 and TRBJ1-5, the full variable domain is DGGITQSPKYLFRKEGQNVTLSCEQNLNHDAMYWYRQDPGQGLRLIYYSQIVNDFQKGDIAEGYSVSREKKESFPLTVTSAQKNPTAFYLCASSIGGYSNQPQHFGDGTRLSIL.

This clone is a singleton in its sample. This chain links TRBV4-2 with TRBJ1-6; D perhaps matches TRBD1 (6 bases). The germline CDR1 and CDR2 sequences are LGHNA and YNFKEQ. V was clipped by 5 bases and J by 5 bases, with 16 bases between them. The CDR3 spans 16 residues. CDR3 loop: CASSTFRDTNNSPLHF. The DNA of the CDR3 is TGTGCCAGCAGCACGTTCCGGGACACAAATAATTCACCCCTCCACTTT.

This clone was seen a single time. CDR3 coding DNA: TGTGCCAGCAGTTTATTAGGACAGCGTAACACTGAAGCTTTCTTT. Translation: CASSLLGQRNTEAFF. V gene TRBV27 combines with J gene TRBJ1-1; perhaps TRBD1 as D (6 bases). This CDR3 region has 15 residues. The V end lost 1 base, the J end lost 2 bases, and 11 bases lay between the germline ends. CDR1 MNHEY and CDR2 SMNVEV come from the germline V gene (reference sequence).

The rearrangement uses TRBV11-2 and TRBJ2-5; the match to TRBD2 covers 12 bases. The CDR3 runs to 19 residues. Germline CDR1 reads SGHAT; CDR2 reads FQNNGV. Trimming cost V 1 base and J 1 base; bases outside gene matches: 10. DNA for the CDR3: TGTGCCAGCAGCTTAGCCTATAATCGGACTAGCGGGGTCCAAGAGACCCAGTACTTC. The encoded protein is CASSLAYNRTSGVQETQYF.

The chain links TRBV7-9 to TRBJ2-1; 11 bases are shared with TRBD2. V was pared by 6 bases and J by 2 bases, with 6 bases of the junction left unmatched. Looked up from germline, CDR1 is SEHNR and CDR2 is FQNEAQ (reference sequence). This CDR3 comprises 16 residues. The CDR3 nucleotides read TGTGCCAGCAGACATAGCGGGGGGGCCGCCTACAATGAGCAGTTCTTC. Translating gives CASRHSGGAAYNEQFF.

V gene TRBV13 combines with J gene TRBJ2-5; 12 bases map to TRBD2. The junction had 1 base not matched to a gene; V was cut back by 2 bases and J by 0 bases. Germline CDR1 and CDR2: PRHDT and FYEKMQ (reference sequence). This CDR3 contains 16 residues. The CDR3 DNA sequence: TGTGCCAGCAGCTTAAGACTAGCGGGGGACCAAGAGACCCAGTACTTC. Encoded protein: CASSLRLAGDQETQYF.

The chain combines TRBV10-3 with TRBJ1-2; D is perhaps TRBD1 (5 bases). This CDR3 has 12 amino acids. CDR1 ENHRY and CDR2 SYGVKD come from the germline V gene. With 3 bases removed from V and 4 bases from J, the gap between germline ends came to 6 bases. CDR3 loop: CAISDGGYGYTF. The CDR3 DNA follows: TGTGCCATCAGTGACGGGGGCTATGGCTACACCTTC.